This T cell receptor (beta chain) was identified during a study of blood T cell repertoires in COVID-19 (dated by TCRdb to the early 2020s). Broadly, across the study: The collaborator samples originated in the United States, Italy and Spain and spanned the acute and convalescent phases of COVID-19. Where HLA class I and class II types were available, the types were taken from metadata supplied by the sample provider, not from assay-based typing. Subjects who had been exposed to COVID-19, were actively infected with it, or had recovered from it provided the deeply sampled blood TCRbeta repertoires that made up the dataset. The repertoires were made available in a free public database intended to serve as a resource for research on the immune response to SARS-CoV-2. Samples were obtained from the ongoing ImmuneRACE study (first 160 participants) and from about 1,300 subjects provided by 6 global collaborators. A de-identified subject ID, COVID-19 status, age in years and sex were almost always included in the sample metadata. The material from the prospective study consisted of cDNA or gDNA derived from T cells, B-cell-depleted T cells, or PBMCs. Results the study describes overall, beyond this receptor: The quantity of clinical and demographic metadata differed by source and by participant and was supplied without curation.

Counted from cysteine to phenylalanine, this CDR3 has 14 amino acids. Just the 42-base CDR3 DNA is kept, in frame starting at base 1. The V end gives up 9 bases and the J end 6 bases, leaving 9 bases in the junction not matched to a gene. Per the germline V gene, SNHLY is the CDR1 and FYNNEI is the CDR2. With regard to this clone: There is no known antigen for this receptor. No much larger clone exists at a distance of one base, and base qualities are not known.

The immunoSEQ Assay, a bias-controlled multiplex PCR, was used to amplify TCRbeta CDR3 regions from genomic DNA. Concerning the study's data processing: The number of nucleated cells in each sample was estimated from the amplification of reference gene primers within the assay. Sequence reads were collapsed and filtered to measure the absolute abundance of every unique TCRbeta CDR3 rearrangement. For each sample, productive Simpson clonality was calculated by taking the square root of Simpson's diversity index across productive rearrangements. Not all clones reach the TCRdb copy of this immuneACCESS table, which keeps in-frame sequences only. Checked studies attribute under half of the gap to unresolved V genes and leave the rest unexplained. V and J calls and clone size are copied from that table; D and trimming were computed from the DNA. The sample table contains about 120,000 clones; only one count was recorded for around 89% of them. The ten largest clones take up over 9% of the sample.

Whole blood was collected in K2EDTA tubes by collaborating institutions according to the institutions' own protocols. For TCRbeta analysis, collaborators shipped samples as frozen whole blood, isolated PBMCs, or DNA extracted from either of those sample types. Sequencing was performed on peripheral blood. Here the chain combines TRBV2 and TRBJ2-7; the junction holds 12 bases that match TRBD1. The TCR was taken from a man aged 45-60 years with acute or convalescent COVID-19. CDR3 sequence: CASQPGQGAIEQYF. The sequence in DNA is TGTGCCAGTCAACCGGGACAGGGGGCGATCGAGCAGTACTTC.